Listed here are 26 T cell receptor beta chains from one sample, sequenced in a study of regulatory T cells in long-lasting Graves disease. iRepertoire HTBI primers and Arm-PCR of CDR3 regions built TCR beta libraries. Each CDR3 protein is one row after TCRdb ran MiXCR on the multiplex PCR reads. The data contain a few hundred thousand distinct CDR3 sequences, 16% of them singletons. Stated time point: newly diagnosed GD, antithyroid drugs for less than 3 months. RNA isolated from PBMCs was used to make the TCR library. The same sample was also used in a study of T cells in Graves' hyperthyroidism and ophthalmopathy.

Material: peripheral blood mononuclear cells (PBMCs), obtained at new diagnosis, from a patient treated with antithyroid drugs. The receptors here all came from a man aged 40-50 years with Graves disease.

This clonotype was counted ten times or more. The V gene is TRBV2, the J gene TRBJ2-7, with D perhaps TRBD1 or TRBD2 (5 bases each). The CDR3 contains 13 residues. V lost 7 bases and J lost 4, with 14 bases in between. CDR1 SNHLY and CDR2 FYNNEI come from the germline V gene. In nucleotides, the CDR3 is TGTGCCAGCATTCGGGGCGGCGGGTACGAGCAGTACTTC. Its translation: CASIRGGGYEQYF.

This clonotype was counted at least ten times. The chain combines TRBV18 with TRBJ1-2; D is ambiguous. The CDR3 has 12 residues. CDR1 is KGHSH and CDR2 is LQKENI in the germline V gene. V lost 0 bases and J lost 5, with 4 bases in between. This CDR3 is CASSPPEYGYTF. The DNA for the CDR3 is TGTGCCAGCTCACCACCCGAGTATGGCTACACCTTC. The full variable domain, completed using reference TRBV18 and TRBJ1-2, is NAGVMQNPRHLVRRRGQEARLRCSPMKGHSHVYWYRQLPEEGLKFMVYLQKENIIDESGMPKERFSAEFPKEGPSILRIQQVVRGDSAAYFCASSPPEYGYTFGSGTRLTVV.

The chain employs TRBV7-2 and TRBJ1-2; D perhaps matches TRBD1 (6 bases). CDR1 and CDR2 (germline): SGHTA, FQGNSA. Trimming took 1 base from V and 10 from J, leaving 7 bases between them. CDR3 size: 11 residues. The CDR3 DNA follows: TGTGCCAGCAGCTTAGGGGGGGCCTACACCTTC. Its translation: CASSLGGAYTF.

The rearrangement joins TRBV9 to TRBJ2-3; D remains ambiguous. This CDR3 has 16 amino acids. The germline V gene has CDR1 SGDLS and CDR2 YYNGEE. V dropped 0 bases and J dropped 2 bases, with 13 bases sitting between them. CDR3 in amino acids: CASSVGAAGYTDTQYF. Here the CDR3 DNA reads TGTGCCAGCAGCGTAGGGGCTGCCGGTTACACAGATACGCAGTATTTT.

This clonotype has only a few counts. The junction departs from germline at one end; a sequencing error may be responsible. The genes are TRBV4-1 and TRBJ2-2, with D tentatively TRBD2 (6 bases). Per germline, CDR1 MGHRA and CDR2 YSYEKL. The CDR3 covers 17 residues. CDR3 sequence (DNA): TGCGCCAGCACCCAAAGGGGTGGCGGGGTGAACACCGGGGAGCTGTTTTTT. Amino acids: CASTQRGGGVNTGELFF.

This clonotype has only a few counts. V usage is TRBV20-1 and J usage is TRBJ2-3; D gene ambiguous. There are 11 residues in the CDR3. Trimming removed 3 bases from V and 7 bases from J, with 8 bases in between. Germline V CDR1 and CDR2: DFQATT, SNEGSKA (reference sequence). The CDR3 here is CSASKDHTQYF. The CDR3 DNA follows: TGCAGTGCTAGCAAAGACCATACGCAGTATTTT.

The CDR3 is CASRYGLDEQFF. The DNA of the CDR3 is TGTGCCAGCAGATACGGCTTGGATGAGCAGTTCTTC. The V call is TRBV12-3 or TRBV12-4, the J call TRBJ2-1; no reliable D call. The CDR3 consists of 12 residues. Trimming left V 6 bases short and J 8 bases short, with 11 bases between.

This clonotype appeared many times. This chain joins TRBV15 and TRBJ1-6; D gene ambiguous. The CDR3 extends over 14 amino acids. The V end lost 5 bases, the J end lost 0 bases, and 5 bases lay between the germline ends. Germline lookup yields CDR1 LNHNV and CDR2 YYDKDF (reference sequence). The CDR3 spells CATSGSSYNSPLHF. For the CDR3, the DNA is TGTGCCACCAGCGGTAGCTCCTATAATTCACCCCTCCACTTT.

This clonotype was detected ten times or more. The V and J genes are TRBV11-1 and TRBJ1-2; D gene ambiguous. Germline-derived CDR1 and CDR2 are SGHAT and FQDESV (reference sequence). CDR3 length: 14 residues. Trimming pared 1 base from V and 5 bases from J, leaving 11 bases between. In nucleotides, the CDR3 is TGTGCCAGCAGCTTAGAATGGAACGGGTATGGCTACACCTTC. Protein product: CASSLEWNGYGYTF.

This clonotype was observed a few times. The chain uses TRBV14 and TRBJ2-2; a weak D match, TRBD2 (6 bases). The CDR3 length is 14 residues. Germline lookup yields CDR1 SGHDN and CDR2 FVKESK. With 4 bases removed from V and 4 bases from J, the gap between germline ends came to 10 bases. In DNA form, the CDR3 reads TGTGCCAGCAGCCGGCGGGGTGCCACCGGGGAGCTGTTTTTT. It specifies CASSRRGATGELFF.

Of note for this clonotype: A much larger clone sits a single nucleotide away, making a read error possible. The V gene is TRBV6-2 or TRBV6-3, the J gene TRBJ2-1; D is perhaps TRBD2 (6 bases). Germline V gene sequence: CDR1 MNHEY, CDR2 SVGEGT. The V end was cut by 2 bases, the J end by 6 bases, with 17 bases between. The CDR3 loop spans 16 amino acids. The chain's CDR3 is CASSYRKRRGSNEQFF. CDR3 nucleotides: TGTGCCAGCAGTTACCGGAAGCGGAGGGGTTCCAATGAGCAGTTCTTC.

This clonotype was observed many times. V and J are TRBV2 and TRBJ2-7; D gene unclear. Germline V gene lookup returns CDR1 SNHLY and CDR2 FYNNEI. The length of the CDR3 is 14 residues. V lost 3 bases and J 0 bases, leaving 9 bases between the germline ends. The CDR3: CASSDRRNSYEQYF. Here the CDR3 DNA reads TGTGCCAGCAGTGACAGACGAAACTCCTACGAGCAGTACTTC.

This clonotype was seen repeatedly, ten times or more. The chain recombines TRBV5-1 with TRBJ1-1; 8 nucleotides align to TRBD1. CDR1 and CDR2 from the germline V gene are SGHRS and YFSETQ. This CDR3 spans 14 amino acids. The ends lost 4 bases at V and 11 bases at J; junction bases unmatched: 13. The CDR3 region is CASSGQGDVVKAFF. In DNA form, the CDR3 reads TGCGCCAGCAGCGGACAGGGTGATGTGGTGAAGGCTTTCTTT.

This clonotype was counted at least ten times. The chain uses TRBV10-3 and TRBJ1-5; tentative D call: TRBD1 (6 bases). V lost 10 bases, J lost 0 bases, and 13 bases lay in between. From germline, CDR1 is ENHRY and CDR2 SYGVKD. The CDR3 is 14 residues long. In DNA, the CDR3 is TGTGCCACCAGGACAGAAACTAGCAATCAGCCCCAGCATTTT. Protein: CATRTETSNQPQHF.

Ten or more counts support this clonotype. The V gene is TRBV18, the J gene TRBJ2-7; D is possibly TRBD2 (5 bases). This CDR3 spans 13 amino acids. Germline V lookup: CDR1 KGHSH, CDR2 LQKENI. Deletions cut 5 bases from V and 5 bases from J, with 13 bases between. The CDR3: CASSTREADEQYF. CDR3 nucleotide sequence: TGTGCCAGCTCAACTCGGGAAGCAGACGAGCAGTACTTC. Combining the CDR3 with reference TRBV18 and TRBJ2-7 gives the whole variable domain NAGVMQNPRHLVRRRGQEARLRCSPMKGHSHVYWYRQLPEEGLKFMVYLQKENIIDESGMPKERFSAEFPKEGPSILRIQQVVRGDSAAYFCASSTREADEQYFGPGTRLTVT.

Only a few counts were recorded for this clonotype. The rearrangement uses TRBV19 and TRBJ2-1; perhaps TRBD1 as D (6 bases). The CDR3 extends over 15 amino acids. Between the trimmed V and J ends, which lost 5 bases and 9 bases, there was a span of 20 bases. CDR1 and CDR2 (germline): LNHDA, SQIVND (reference sequence). The CDR3 DNA follows: TGTGCCAGTAGTCTCCTGCAGGGGACATTTGCTGAGCAGTTCTTC. Translating it yields CASSLLQGTFAEQFF.

V usage is TRBV4-3 and J usage is TRBJ2-2; D remains ambiguous. Germline CDR1 and CDR2: LGHNA and YSLEER. The ends were cut back, 2 bases at V and 1 base at J, with 11 bases in the middle. The CDR3 is 16 amino acids. CDR3 DNA sequence: TGCGCCAGCAGCCAAATGGCAGAATTGAACACCGGGGAGCTGTTTTTT. As protein: CASSQMAELNTGELFF.

This clonotype was seen only a few times. The CDR3 DNA follows: TGTGCCAGCAGCTTAGGAAAGACCCAGTACTTC. This translates into CASSLGKTQYF. The J gene is TRBJ2-5, the V gene TRBV7-8; D remains unclear. The germline CDR1 and CDR2 sequences are SGHVS and FQNEAQ. The V end lost 1 base, the J end lost 6 bases, and 3 bases lay between the germline ends. The CDR3 is made up of 11 amino acids.

A remark on this clonotype: One base away lies a much larger clone, so this may be a sequencing read error. It is likely a read error, because the conserved phenylalanine at the end of the CDR3 is missing. The genes are TRBV5-1 and TRBJ1-1; no reliable D call. CDR3 length: 15 amino acids. The V and J ends lost 3 bases and 1 base respectively, with 13 bases between them. From germline, CDR1 is SGHRS and CDR2 YFSETQ. CDR3 sequence reads: CASSSASRENTEAFS. CDR3 in DNA: TGCGCCAGCAGCTCCGCGTCCCGAGAGAACACTGAAGCTTTCTCT.

This clonotype appeared many times. CDR3 sequence: CASSYQGAEDQPQHF. The CDR3 DNA reads as TGCGCCAGCAGCTACCAGGGGGCTGAGGATCAGCCCCAGCATTTT. V is TRBV5-1 and J is TRBJ1-5, with TRBD1 matching over 8 bases. Germline CDR1 is SGHRS and CDR2 is YFSETQ. This CDR3 is built from 15 residues. V lost 3 bases, J lost 5 bases, and 7 bases stayed unmatched.

This clonotype was observed many times. The chain employs TRBV7-2 and TRBJ2-2; D remains unclear. Trimming removed 2 bases at V and 1 base at J, with 8 bases between. Germline loops: CDR1 SGHTA, CDR2 FQGNSA. CDR3 length: 15 amino acids. In DNA form, the CDR3 reads TGTGCCAGCAGCTTACGGGCGGTGAACACCGGGGAGCTGTTTTTT. This gives the protein CASSLRAVNTGELFF.

A few counts support this clonotype. This sequence is one base from a far larger clone and is likely a read error. V gene TRBV7-2 combines with J gene TRBJ2-7; 9 bases line up with TRBD2. The CDR3 is 15 amino acids. Germline loops: CDR1 SGHTA, CDR2 FQGNSA. The CDR3 reads CPSSLAGDREGEQYF. CDR3 nucleotides: TGTCCCAGCAGCTTAGCGGGAGACAGGGAGGGCGAGCAGTACTTC.

Ten or more counts support this clonotype. The chain combines TRBV24-1 with TRBJ1-1, with 9 bases fitting TRBD1. The CDR3 is 14 amino acids. Germline V gene sequence: CDR1 KGHDR, CDR2 SFDVKD. The ends lost 10 bases at V and 3 bases at J; junction bases unmatched: 8. CDR3 sequence: CATTRDREDTEAFF. CDR3 nucleotides: TGTGCCACAACGAGGGACAGGGAAGACACTGAAGCTTTCTTT.

The chain links TRBV5-1 to TRBJ2-5, with TRBD2 matching 12 bases. With V trimmed by 4 bases and J by 5 bases, 3 bases remained unmatched. This CDR3 comprises 14 residues. The germline V gene encodes CDR1 SGHRS and CDR2 YFSETQ. In nucleotides, the CDR3 is TGCGCCAGCAGCCAGGGACTAGCGGGTGAGACCCAGTACTTC. It yields the protein CASSQGLAGETQYF.

There are many counts of this clonotype. J is TRBJ1-1 and V is TRBV30, with D perhaps matching TRBD1 (5 bases). Trimming took off 2 bases at V and 4 bases at J, with 14 bases between the two ends. Germline lookup yields CDR1 GTSNPN and CDR2 SVGIG (reference sequence). The CDR3 is 14 amino acids. CDR3 amino acids: CAWSLLLGGTEAFF. CDR3 nucleotide sequence: TGTGCCTGGAGTCTACTCTTGGGGGGCACTGAAGCTTTCTTT.

The chain uses TRBV5-4 and TRBJ1-2, with TRBD1 as a possible D gene (5 bases). Looked up from germline, CDR1 is SGHNT and CDR2 is YYREEE (reference sequence). V lost 4 bases and J 4 bases, leaving 11 bases between the germline ends. The CDR3 runs to 13 residues. CDR3 nucleotide sequence: TGTGCCAGCAGCCAGGGTATCGGCTATGGCTACACCTTC. It is translated as CASSQGIGYGYTF.